The clone carrying this T cell receptor beta chain was detected only a few times. Germline CDR1 is MNHEY and CDR2 is SVGAGI. V lost 2 bases and J 5 bases, leaving 10 bases between the germline ends. There are 14 residues in the CDR3. The data originate from a study of blood T cell repertoires in COVID-19. This table comes from immunoSEQ multiplex PCR, and its TCRdb copy is limited to in-frame clones, with some not included. Found here are 130,000 to 150,000 clones, almost 85% of them singletons; the top ten hold 15%. This clonotype originated in a human donor with acute or convalescent COVID-19. The donor label of this sample is uncertain. What was sequenced was peripheral blood. J is TRBJ2-1 and V is TRBV6-5; D is possibly TRBD1 (6 bases). CDR3 region: CASSYGQINNEQFF. The CDR3 nucleotides read TGTGCCAGCAGTTACGGACAGATTAACAATGAGCAGTTCTTC.